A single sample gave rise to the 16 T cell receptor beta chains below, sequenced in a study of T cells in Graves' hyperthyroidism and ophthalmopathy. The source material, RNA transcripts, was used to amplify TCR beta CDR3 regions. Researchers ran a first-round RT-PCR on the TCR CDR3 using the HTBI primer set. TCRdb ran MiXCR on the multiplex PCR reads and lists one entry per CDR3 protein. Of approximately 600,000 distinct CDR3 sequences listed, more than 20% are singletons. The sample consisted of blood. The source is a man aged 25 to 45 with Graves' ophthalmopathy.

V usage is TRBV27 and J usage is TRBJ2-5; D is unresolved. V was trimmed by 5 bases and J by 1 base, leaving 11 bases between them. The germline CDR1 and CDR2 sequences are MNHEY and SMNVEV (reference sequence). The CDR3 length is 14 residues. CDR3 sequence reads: CASSPIFPQETQYF. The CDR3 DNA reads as TGTGCCAGCAGTCCTATCTTCCCCCAAGAGACCCAGTACTTC.

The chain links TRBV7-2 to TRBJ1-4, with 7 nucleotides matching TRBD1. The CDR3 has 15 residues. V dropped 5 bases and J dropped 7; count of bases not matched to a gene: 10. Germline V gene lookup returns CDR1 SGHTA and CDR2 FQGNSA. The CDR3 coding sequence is TGTGCCAGCAGCCCAAGTTGGGACAGTAGTGAAAAACTGTTTTTT. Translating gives CASSPSWDSSEKLFF.

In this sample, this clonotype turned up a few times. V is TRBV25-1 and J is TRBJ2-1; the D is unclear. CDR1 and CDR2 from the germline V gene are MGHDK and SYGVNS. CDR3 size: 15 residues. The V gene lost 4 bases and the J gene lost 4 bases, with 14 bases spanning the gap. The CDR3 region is CASSGPSSIYNEQFF. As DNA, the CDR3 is TGTGCCAGCAGTGGGCCTAGTTCAATATACAATGAGCAGTTCTTC.

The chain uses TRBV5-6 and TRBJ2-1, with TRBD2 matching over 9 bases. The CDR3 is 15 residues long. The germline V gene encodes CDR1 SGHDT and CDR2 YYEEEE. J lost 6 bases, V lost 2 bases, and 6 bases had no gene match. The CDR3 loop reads CASSLFSSGINEQFF. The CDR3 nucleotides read TGTGCCAGCAGCTTATTCTCTAGCGGGATCAATGAGCAGTTCTTC.

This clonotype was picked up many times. DNA of the CDR3: TGTGCCAGTAGTAGCTCCGGGACAGGGGGTGTTAACACTGAAGCTTTCTTT. Translation gives CASSSSGTGGVNTEAFF. V gene TRBV19 combines with J gene TRBJ1-1; TRBD1 agrees at 11 bases. Unmatched junction bases numbered 9, after V lost 4 bases and J lost 2 bases. Germline CDR1 and CDR2: LNHDA and SQIVND (reference sequence). CDR3 length: 17 amino acids.

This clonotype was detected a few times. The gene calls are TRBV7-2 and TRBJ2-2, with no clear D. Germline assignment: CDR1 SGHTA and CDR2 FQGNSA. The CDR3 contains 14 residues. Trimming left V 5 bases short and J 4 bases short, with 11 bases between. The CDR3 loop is CASSAWGFTGELFF. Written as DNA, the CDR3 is TGTGCCAGCAGCGCATGGGGATTCACCGGGGAGCTGTTTTTT.

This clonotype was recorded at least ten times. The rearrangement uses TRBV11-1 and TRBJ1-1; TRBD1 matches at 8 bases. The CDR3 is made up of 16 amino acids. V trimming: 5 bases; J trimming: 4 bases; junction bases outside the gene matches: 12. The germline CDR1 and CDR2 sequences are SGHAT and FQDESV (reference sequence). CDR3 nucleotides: TGTGCCAGCAGCCCGATAGACAGGGGTCGGGGCACTGAAGCTTTCTTT. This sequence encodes CASSPIDRGRGTEAFF. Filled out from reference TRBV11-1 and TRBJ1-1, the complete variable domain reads EAEVAQSPRYKITEKSQAVAFWCDPISGHATLYWYRQILGQGPELLVQFQDESVVDDSQLPKDRFSAERLKGVDSTLKIQPAELGDSAMYLCASSPIDRGRGTEAFFGQGTRLTVV.

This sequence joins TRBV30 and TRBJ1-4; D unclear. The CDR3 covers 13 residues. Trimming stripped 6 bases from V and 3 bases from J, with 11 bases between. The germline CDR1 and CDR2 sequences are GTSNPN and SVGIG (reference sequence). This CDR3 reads CACNLGANEKLFF. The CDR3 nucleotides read TGTGCCTGCAACCTTGGCGCTAATGAAAAACTGTTTTTT.

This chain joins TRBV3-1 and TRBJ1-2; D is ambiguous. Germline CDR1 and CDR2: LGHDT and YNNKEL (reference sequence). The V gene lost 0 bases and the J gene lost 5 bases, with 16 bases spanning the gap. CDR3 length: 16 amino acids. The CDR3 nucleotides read TGTGCCAGCAGCCAAGATGGGGTTACTCGGGTTTATGGCTACACCTTC. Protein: CASSQDGVTRVYGYTF.

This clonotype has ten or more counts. The DNA of the CDR3 is TGTGCCAGCCGAGGGACGGAACAAGAGACCCAGTACTTC. Amino acids: CASRGTEQETQYF. V is TRBV18 and J is TRBJ2-5; TRBD1 or TRBD2 may be the D gene (5 bases each). The CDR3 length is 13 residues. V lost 8 bases and J 2 bases, leaving 12 bases between the germline ends. CDR1 KGHSH and CDR2 LQKENI come from the germline V gene.

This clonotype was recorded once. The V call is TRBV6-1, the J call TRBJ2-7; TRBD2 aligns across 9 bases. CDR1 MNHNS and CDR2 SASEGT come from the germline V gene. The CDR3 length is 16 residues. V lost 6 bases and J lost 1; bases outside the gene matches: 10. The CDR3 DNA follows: TGTGCCAGCAGGGCATCGACTAGCGGAGGTTCCTACGAGCAGTACTTC. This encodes CASRASTSGGSYEQYF.

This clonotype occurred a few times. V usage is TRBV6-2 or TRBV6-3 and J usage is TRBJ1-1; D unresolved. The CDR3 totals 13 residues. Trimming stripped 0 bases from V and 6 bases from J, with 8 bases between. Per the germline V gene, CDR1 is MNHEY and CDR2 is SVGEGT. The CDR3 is CASSYSGRAEAFF. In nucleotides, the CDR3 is TGTGCCAGCAGTTACTCGGGCCGCGCTGAAGCTTTCTTT.

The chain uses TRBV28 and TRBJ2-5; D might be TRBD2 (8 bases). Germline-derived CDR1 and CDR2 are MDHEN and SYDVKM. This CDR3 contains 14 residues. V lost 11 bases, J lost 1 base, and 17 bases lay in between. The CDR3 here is CAAGGDRPQETQYF. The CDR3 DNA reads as TGTGCCGCCGGGGGGGACAGACCCCAAGAGACCCAGTACTTC.

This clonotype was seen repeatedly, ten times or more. The DNA for the CDR3 is TGCAGTGCCCGACTCCGGGACAGGGCCTACGAGCAGTACTTC. Translated, it gives CSARLRDRAYEQYF. J is TRBJ2-7 and V is TRBV20-1, with 9 positions matching TRBD1. The CDR3 is 14 residues long. The germline gives CDR1 DFQATT, CDR2 SNEGSKA (reference sequence). Trimming took 6 bases from V and 2 from J; bases not matched to a gene: 8.

The CDR3 bases are TGTGCCAGCAGCTCAAAACTAGCGGGAGAGGCCGGGGAGCTGTTTTTT. Amino acids: CASSSKLAGEAGELFF. The chain couples TRBV7-9 to TRBJ2-2; 11 bases agree with TRBD2. The CDR3 covers 16 residues. V trimming: 4 bases; J trimming: 6 bases; junction bases outside the gene matches: 7. Germline assignment: CDR1 SEHNR and CDR2 FQNEAQ (reference sequence).

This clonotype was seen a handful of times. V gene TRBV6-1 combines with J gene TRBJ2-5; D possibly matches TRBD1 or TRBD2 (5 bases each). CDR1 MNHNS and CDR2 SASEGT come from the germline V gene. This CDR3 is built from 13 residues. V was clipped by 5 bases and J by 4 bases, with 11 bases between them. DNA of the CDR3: TGTGCCAGCAGTTTCCGGGACCCAGAGACCCAGTACTTC. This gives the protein CASSFRDPETQYF.